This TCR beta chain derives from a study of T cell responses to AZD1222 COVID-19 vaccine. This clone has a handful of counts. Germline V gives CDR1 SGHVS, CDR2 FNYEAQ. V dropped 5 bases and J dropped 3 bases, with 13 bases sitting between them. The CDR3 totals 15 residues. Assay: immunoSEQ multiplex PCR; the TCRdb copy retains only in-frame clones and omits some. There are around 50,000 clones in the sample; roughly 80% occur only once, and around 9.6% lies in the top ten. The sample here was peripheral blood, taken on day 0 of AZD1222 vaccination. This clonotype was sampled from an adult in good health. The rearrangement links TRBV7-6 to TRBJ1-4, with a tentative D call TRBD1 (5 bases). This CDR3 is CASSPYGGANEKLFF. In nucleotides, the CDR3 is TGTGCCAGCAGCCCGTATGGGGGGGCTAATGAAAAACTGTTTTTT.